The table lists the clone carrying this T cell receptor (beta chain) with a count of one. Its antigen remains unidentified. This entry belongs to a study of T cell responses to AZD1222 COVID-19 vaccine. Study-wide background: Second-dose timings of about 4 or about 12 weeks were pooled.

Overall study results and limits: The peak T cell response came first, and repertoires were sampled only after it.

The data were produced by immunoSEQ multiplex PCR, yet TCRdb's version contains in-frame clones alone and is incomplete. The profile shows 55,000 to 75,000 clones, roughly 90% of them singletons. The germline CDR1 and CDR2 sequences are SGHAT and FQNNGV. The CDR3 loop spans 12 amino acids. V lost 1 base, J lost 4 bases, and 4 bases lay in between. This sequence was found in an adult in good health. The V gene is TRBV11-2, the J gene TRBJ2-5; D gene uncertain. Here the sequenced sample was peripheral blood, taken on day 0 of AZD1222 vaccination. CDR3 DNA: TGTGCCAGCAGCTTAGTGGGAGAGACCCAGTACTTC. Its protein is CASSLVGETQYF.